These 27 T cell receptor beta chains originate from one sample sequenced in a study of immune evolution from preneoplasia to lung adenocarcinoma. Produced via immunoSEQ multiplex PCR; TCRdb's table is partial and in-frame only. The sample holds 6,000 to 8,000 clones; roughly two thirds are singletons and the top ten take 10% to 14%. The specimen sequenced was FFPE lung adenocarcinoma in situ tissue. Receptors were obtained from an older donor with lung adenocarcinoma. Some clones in this sample may be carry-over from other donors' samples.

This chain uses TRBV6-1 with TRBJ1-1; D remains unclear. Between the trimmed V and J ends, which lost 8 bases and 2 bases, there was a span of 9 bases. The CDR3 extends over 12 amino acids. CDR1 and CDR2 from the germline V gene are MNHNS and SASEGT. Written as DNA, the CDR3 is TGTGCCAGCTCTCAGGCTAACACTGAAGCTTTCTTT. As protein: CASSQANTEAFF.

This clone came up a few times. The V call is TRBV6-6, the J call TRBJ2-5; 7 bases agree with TRBD2. The V gene's germline CDR1 is MNHNY and CDR2 SVGAGI (reference sequence). V was pared by 9 bases and J by 5 bases, with 6 bases of the junction left unmatched. This CDR3 is 12 amino acids long. The CDR3 sequence: CASSSGSETQYF. The CDR3 DNA follows: TGTGCCAGTTCTAGCGGATCCGAGACCCAGTACTTC.

CDR3 region: CASSLAGGFVGETQYF. CDR3 sequence (DNA): TGTGCCAGCAGCTTAGCGGGAGGTTTCGTTGGAGAGACCCAGTACTTC. This sequence joins TRBV2 and TRBJ2-5; 10 bases match TRBD2. This CDR3 is 16 amino acids long. Germline V lookup: CDR1 SNHLY, CDR2 FYNNEI. Germline trimming cut 6 bases from V and 4 bases from J; bases unmatched to any gene: 11.

In this sample, this clone is medium-sized. V and J are TRBV29-1 and TRBJ1-1; D remains unclear. V was shortened by 3 bases and J by 3 bases, with 8 bases between the two germline ends. Germline V lookup: CDR1 SQVTM, CDR2 ANQGSEA. The CDR3 contains 12 residues. In nucleotides, the CDR3 is TGCAGCGTTGAGGCGGGTTACACTGAAGCTTTCTTT. As protein: CSVEAGYTEAFF.

V gene TRBV15 combines with J gene TRBJ2-6, with unresolved D. Between the trimmed V and J ends, which lost 4 bases and 6 bases, there was a span of 7 bases. Germline lookup yields CDR1 LNHNV and CDR2 YYDKDF (reference sequence). This CDR3 has 13 residues. This CDR3 reads CATSTLPANVLTF. The DNA for the CDR3 is TGTGCCACCAGCACCCTGCCGGCCAACGTCCTGACTTTC. The full variable domain, its missing parts supplied by reference TRBV15 and TRBJ2-6, is DAMVIQNPRYQVTQFGKPVTLSCSQTLNHNVMYWYQQKSSQAPKLLFHYYDKDFNNEADTPDNFQSRRPNTSFCFLDIRSPGLGDTAMYLCATSTLPANVLTFGAGSRLTVL.

The V gene is TRBV4-2, the J gene TRBJ2-1, with TRBD1 matching 7 bases. Germline V CDR1 and CDR2: LGHNA, YNFKEQ. The CDR3 sequence is 15 residues long. J lost 5 bases, V lost 1 base, and 5 bases had no gene match. CDR3 protein: CASSQAAGTDNEQFF. CDR3 nucleotide sequence: TGTGCCAGCAGCCAAGCGGCCGGGACAGACAATGAGCAGTTCTTC.

The chain carries TRBV9 and TRBJ2-1; D gene uncertain. The CDR3 is 12 residues long. Trimming took 5 bases from V and 3 from J, leaving 6 bases between them. Germline CDR1 SGDLS, CDR2 YYNGEE. CDR3 protein: CASSMGYNEQFF. In DNA form, the CDR3 reads TGTGCCAGCAGTATGGGCTACAATGAGCAGTTCTTC.

The table lists this clone with a few counts. The chain uses TRBV7-9 and TRBJ2-1; D possibly uses TRBD1 or TRBD2 (6 bases each). This CDR3 spans 15 amino acids. Trimming took off 5 bases at V and 8 bases at J, with 19 bases between the two ends. Germline lookup yields CDR1 SEHNR and CDR2 FQNEAQ (reference sequence). The CDR3 here is CASSPWGASRDEQFF. The CDR3 DNA follows: TGTGCCAGCAGCCCCTGGGGGGCTTCTAGGGATGAGCAGTTCTTC.

The chain carries TRBV28 and TRBJ2-6; TRBD1 is a possible D gene (5 bases). V lost 5 bases, J lost 0 bases, and 8 bases lay in between. From germline, CDR1 is MDHEN and CDR2 SYDVKM. The CDR3 covers 15 residues. CDR3 amino acids: CASSKDSSGANVLTF. The CDR3 DNA reads as TGTGCCAGCAGTAAAGACAGCTCTGGGGCCAACGTCCTGACTTTC.

As DNA, the CDR3 is TGCGCCAGCAGCCGGGGTACCTACAATGAGCAGTTCTTC. Translation: CASSRGTYNEQFF. The chain has TRBV5-1 and TRBJ2-1, with D tentatively TRBD2 (5 bases). This CDR3 spans 13 amino acids. V shed 4 bases and J shed 2 bases, with 7 bases lying between them. Germline CDR1 reads SGHRS; CDR2 reads YFSETQ.

The V gene is TRBV19, the J gene TRBJ2-1; 10 bases are shared with TRBD2. Germline trimming cut 1 base from V and 5 bases from J; bases unmatched to any gene: 14. The CDR3 has 19 amino acids. The germline gives CDR1 LNHDA, CDR2 SQIVND (reference sequence). The DNA of the CDR3 is TGTGCCAGTAGTATAGTCACTAGCGGGAAACACGCTAGGAACAATGAGCAGTTCTTC. Amino acid sequence: CASSIVTSGKHARNNEQFF.

The gene calls are TRBV19 and TRBJ2-1, with 11 bases matching TRBD2. CDR1 and CDR2 from the germline V gene are LNHDA and SQIVND (reference sequence). The J segment lost 7 bases and the V segment lost 3 bases, leaving 5 bases of the junction unmatched. The CDR3 is made up of 15 amino acids. CDR3 bases: TGTGCCAGTAGTATCACTAGCGGGGGATGGAATGAGCAGTTCTTC. Translation: CASSITSGGWNEQFF.

This rearrangement joins TRBV28 to TRBJ2-3, with D uncertain. V lost 8 bases, J lost 0 bases, and 9 bases lay in between. The length of the CDR3 is 13 residues. From germline, CDR1 is MDHEN and CDR2 SYDVKM. The CDR3 region has the DNA TGTGCCAGCCGGAAAGGGAGCACAGATACGCAGTATTTT. This codes for CASRKGSTDTQYF.

The rearrangement joins TRBV11-2 to TRBJ2-7; D is unclear. V was shortened by 0 bases and J by 3 bases, with 6 bases between the two germline ends. CDR1 SGHAT and CDR2 FQNNGV come from the germline V gene. CDR3 length: 13 amino acids. CDR3 DNA: TGTGCCAGCAGCTTAGATAGGGACTACGAGCAGTACTTC. Translated: CASSLDRDYEQYF.

The V call is TRBV19, the J call TRBJ1-3; TRBD1 aligns across 7 bases. Germline V CDR1 and CDR2: LNHDA, SQIVND (reference sequence). The V segment lost 6 bases and the J segment 2 bases; nucleotides outside the gene matches: 7. This CDR3 contains 15 residues. CDR3 coding DNA: TGTGCCAGTAGCCCCAAAGGGGGCCCTGGAAACACCATATATTTT. This encodes CASSPKGGPGNTIYF.

This clone was picked up one time. The rearrangement uses TRBV19 and TRBJ1-5; no firm D call. The CDR3 is made up of 15 amino acids. V was clipped by 3 bases and J by 3 bases, with 12 bases between them. CDR1 and CDR2 (germline): LNHDA, SQIVND (reference sequence). CDR3 region: CASSMHPGPNQPQHF. The CDR3 DNA reads TGTGCCAGTAGTATGCACCCCGGACCCAATCAGCCCCAGCATTTT.

This clone turned up a few times. V usage is TRBV18 and J usage is TRBJ2-7; D possibly corresponds to TRBD2 (6 bases). The CDR3 runs 15 residues. Germline lookup yields CDR1 KGHSH and CDR2 LQKENI. Trimming removed 5 bases from V and 5 bases from J, with 19 bases in between. CDR3 loop: CASSKWEEGQDEQYF. In DNA form, the CDR3 reads TGTGCCAGCTCAAAGTGGGAGGAAGGGCAAGACGAGCAGTACTTC.

The rearrangement joins TRBV30 to TRBJ1-6; D uncertain. Germline V gives CDR1 GTSNPN, CDR2 SVGIG (reference sequence). Trimming stripped 5 bases from V and 5 bases from J, with 13 bases between. The CDR3 is made up of 14 amino acids. The CDR3 nucleotides read TGTGCCTGGGATACTATCGCTAATAATTCACCCCTCCACTTT. It codes for CAWDTIANNSPLHF. The full variable domain, with the rest looked up from reference TRBV30 and TRBJ1-6, is SQTIHQWPATLVQPVGSPLSLECTVEGTSNPNLYWYRQAAGRGLQLLFYSVGIGQISSEVPQNLSASRPQDRQFILSSKKLLLSDSGFYLCAWDTIANNSPLHFGNGTRLTVT.

The V call is TRBV30, the J call TRBJ1-5; 8 bases align to TRBD1. The CDR3 runs to 17 residues. CDR1 is GTSNPN, CDR2 SVGIG, per germline (reference sequence). Trimming took 3 bases from V and 2 from J; bases not matched to a gene: 12. The CDR3 reads CAWRLPETGVGNQPQHF. CDR3 DNA: TGTGCCTGGAGGCTACCCGAGACAGGGGTGGGCAATCAGCCCCAGCATTTT.

This chain uses TRBV5-1 with TRBJ2-1; 12 bases are shared with TRBD2. Germline CDR1 and CDR2: SGHRS and YFSETQ. Germline trimming cut 4 bases from V and 7 bases from J; bases unmatched to any gene: 3. This CDR3 has 14 amino acids. CDR3: CASSDLAGGNEQFF. The CDR3 nucleotides read TGCGCCAGCAGCGACCTAGCGGGAGGGAATGAGCAGTTCTTC.

The genes are TRBV7-9 and TRBJ2-4, with TRBD2 matching 7 bases. The V segment lost 5 bases and the J segment 0 bases; nucleotides outside the gene matches: 10. This CDR3 contains 17 residues. Germline CDR1 and CDR2: SEHNR and FQNEAQ (reference sequence). CDR3 DNA sequence: TGTGCCAGCAGCCCCCCCGGGGCGGGAGAAGCCAAAAACATTCAGTACTTC. It codes for CASSPPGAGEAKNIQYF.

This clone was seen more than once but under ten times. The genes are TRBV28 and TRBJ1-5, with D perhaps matching TRBD1 (6 bases). V was shortened by 4 bases and J by 2 bases, with 18 bases between the two germline ends. Germline V gene data show CDR1 as MDHEN and CDR2 as SYDVKM. The CDR3 sequence is 17 residues long. In DNA, the CDR3 is TGTGCCAGCAGTTCAACAGGGTCTGTGCTAGGCAATCAGCCCCAGCATTTT. Protein: CASSSTGSVLGNQPQHF.

The V gene is TRBV4-2, the J gene TRBJ2-5; no definite D call. CDR3 length equals 14 residues. Germline CDR1 is LGHNA and CDR2 is YNFKEQ. V was cut by 1 base and J by 0 bases, with 6 bases left in between. CDR3 in DNA: TGTGCCAGCAGCCAAGTTGGGTACCAAGAGACCCAGTACTTC. This codes for CASSQVGYQETQYF.

The chain recombines TRBV6-6 with TRBJ1-5; 9 positions agree with TRBD1. The CDR3 runs 15 residues. Losses at the gene ends were 5 bases for V and 7 bases for J; bases not matched to a gene: 9. Germline V CDR1 and CDR2: MNHNY, SVGAGI (reference sequence). CDR3 in DNA: TGTGCCAGCAGTCCGGGACAGGGAAGTGGGCAGCCCCAGCATTTT. As protein: CASSPGQGSGQPQHF.

The chain carries TRBV2 and TRBJ2-1; 11 nucleotides match TRBD2. After removal of 2 bases from V and 6 bases from J, the junction contained 0 bases not matched to a gene. Germline V gives CDR1 SNHLY, CDR2 FYNNEI. The CDR3 has 14 amino acids. The CDR3 DNA reads TGTGCCAGCAGTGAAACTAGCGGGAGCAATGAGCAGTTCTTC. Its protein product is CASSETSGSNEQFF.

The J gene is TRBJ2-2, the V gene TRBV5-1; perhaps TRBD1 as D (5 bases). V was shortened by 0 bases and J by 7 bases, with 13 bases between the two germline ends. Germline lookup yields CDR1 SGHRS and CDR2 YFSETQ. CDR3 length: 15 amino acids. CDR3 region: CASSLDPGSIGELFF. The CDR3 DNA sequence: TGCGCCAGCAGCTTGGATCCAGGGTCGATCGGGGAGCTGTTTTTT. Drawing the rest from reference TRBV5-1 and TRBJ2-2, the complete variable domain is KAGVTQTPRYLIKTRGQQVTLSCSPISGHRSVSWYQQTPGQGLQFLFEYFSETQRNKGNFPGRFSGRQFSNSRSEMNVSTLELGDSALYLCASSLDPGSIGELFFGEGSRLTVL.

The chain employs TRBV11-3 and TRBJ2-5, with no clear D. The CDR3 contains 16 residues. With 4 bases removed from V and 4 bases from J, the gap between germline ends came to 19 bases. CDR1 and CDR2 from the germline V gene are SGHNT and YENEEA. CDR3 DNA sequence: TGTGCCAGCAGCTATAGGGCCGCCGGGTTGTTAGAGACCCAGTACTTC. It translates to CASSYRAAGLLETQYF.